The 17 T cell receptor beta chains in this list originate from one sample, sequenced in a study of CD8 T cells in ankylosing spondylitis. General study findings and limits: A TCR beta motif made of fewer than ten highly homologous variants seemed typical of ankylosing spondylitis blood.

Antigen specificity for these receptors is unknown. A single record per CDR3 protein comes from TCRdb applying MiXCR to the 5' RACE reads. The sample has about 540,000 distinct CDR3 sequences, about 13% seen once. Sequenced: blood, either unsorted or a sorted T cell fraction (not recorded which). These receptors came from a male donor with ankylosing spondylitis.

This clonotype was counted between two and nine times. This sequence joins TRBV20-1 and TRBJ1-5; D is perhaps TRBD1 (5 bases). CDR1 DFQATT and CDR2 SNEGSKA come from the germline V gene (reference sequence). V was clipped by 1 base and J by 0 bases, with 10 bases between them. CDR3 length: 15 residues. The CDR3 region has the DNA TGCAGTGCTAGAGCCGTGACAGATAGCAATCAGCCCCAGCATTTT. Amino acid sequence: CSARAVTDSNQPQHF.

The chain joins TRBV21-1 to TRBJ2-2. TRBV21-1 is flagged as a pseudogene. This CDR3 has 13 amino acids. This CDR3 is CASSKVGTGELFF. The CDR3 DNA follows: TGTGCCAGCAGCAAAGTAGGAACGGGGGAGCTGTTTTTT.

This clonotype was counted ten times or more. The V gene is TRBV5-1, the J gene TRBJ2-2; TRBD2 might be the D (6 bases). The CDR3 contains 15 residues. V lost 5 bases and J 5 bases, leaving 16 bases between the germline ends. Germline V CDR1 and CDR2: SGHRS, YFSETQ. DNA for the CDR3: TGCGCCAGCAGGACGGAGGGCGAGAGTACCGGGGAGCTGTTTTTT. Protein: CASRTEGESTGELFF.

This clonotype came up a few times. The chain combines TRBV7-9 with TRBJ2-2; 7 bases fit TRBD2. V was pared by 4 bases and J by 5 bases, with 10 bases of the junction left unmatched. Per the germline V gene, CDR1 is SEHNR and CDR2 is FQNEAQ (reference sequence). The CDR3 is 16 residues long. CDR3 region: CASSSGGSGITGELFF. The CDR3 DNA follows: TGTGCCAGCAGCTCCGGCGGGAGCGGGATTACCGGGGAGCTGTTTTTT.

The chain links TRBV9 to TRBJ1-2; tentatively, D is TRBD1 (5 bases). The germline V gene has CDR1 SGDLS and CDR2 YYNGEE. V was shortened by 0 bases and J by 7 bases, with 10 bases between the two germline ends. This CDR3 comprises 13 residues. This chain's CDR3 is CASSVGQGFGYTF. CDR3 sequence (DNA): TGTGCCAGCAGCGTAGGGCAGGGTTTTGGCTACACCTTC.

This clonotype showed up just a few times. The chain uses TRBV5-1 and TRBJ2-1; D is undetermined. V shed 0 bases and J shed 12 bases, with 16 bases lying between them. CDR3 length: 14 amino acids. The V gene's germline CDR1 is SGHRS and CDR2 YFSETQ. This chain's CDR3 is CASSLDVSPAWQFF. The CDR3 DNA is TGCGCCAGCAGCTTGGACGTTAGCCCCGCGTGGCAGTTCTTC.

This clonotype has ten or more counts. The rearrangement links TRBV7-2 to TRBJ1-5; possible D gene TRBD1, 6 bases. Germline CDR1 SGHTA, CDR2 FQGNSA. V shed 5 bases and J shed 4 bases, with 15 bases lying between them. This CDR3 has 15 residues. The CDR3 region has the DNA TGTGCCAGCAGCGGGTGGGGGGCGGCAAATCAGCCCCAGCATTTT. This gives the protein CASSGWGAANQPQHF.

This clonotype was detected ten times or more. The chain links TRBV15 to TRBJ2-1, with 14 bases that match TRBD2. The junction had 3 bases not matched to a gene; V was cut back by 1 base and J by 7 bases. The CDR3 runs 16 residues. Looked up from germline, CDR1 is LNHNV and CDR2 is YYDKDF (reference sequence). The CDR3 reads CATSRAGTSGRNEQFF. Here the CDR3 DNA reads TGTGCCACCAGCAGAGCCGGGACTAGCGGGAGAAATGAGCAGTTCTTC.

This clonotype has a count of ten or more. The rearrangement joins TRBV20-1 to TRBJ2-7, with 8 bases aligning to TRBD1. Germline V gene data show CDR1 as DFQATT and CDR2 as SNEGSKA (reference sequence). The length of the CDR3 is 10 residues. The ends lost 7 bases at V and 5 bases at J; junction bases unmatched: 1. In nucleotides, the CDR3 is TGCAGTGTGGACAGGGACGAGCAGTACTTC. Its protein product is CSVDRDEQYF.

In this sample, this clonotype turned up a few times. J is TRBJ2-7 and V is TRBV20-1; D might be TRBD1 (5 bases). Germline loops: CDR1 DFQATT, CDR2 SNEGSKA (reference sequence). The V end lost 1 base, the J end lost 3 bases, and 7 bases lay between the germline ends. The length of the CDR3 is 12 residues. CDR3 nucleotide sequence: TGCAGTGCTAGAGCGACAGTCTACGAGCAGTACTTC. Amino acid sequence: CSARATVYEQYF.

CDR3 DNA: TGTGCCAGCAGACAGGACAGGGGAGAAATGAACACTGAAGCTTTCTTT. Encoded protein: CASRQDRGEMNTEAFF. The chain recombines TRBV5-6 with TRBJ1-1; 9 positions match TRBD1. Germline V lookup: CDR1 SGHDT, CDR2 YYEEEE. The CDR3 contains 16 residues. J lost 0 bases, V lost 5 bases, and 8 bases had no gene match.

This clonotype was counted between two and nine times. This chain uses TRBV7-9 with TRBJ1-2; the D gene is possibly TRBD1 (6 bases). The CDR3 is 11 amino acids. Trimming took 8 bases from V and 7 from J, leaving 11 bases between them. From germline, CDR1 is SEHNR and CDR2 FQNEAQ (reference sequence). The CDR3 spells CASEQGAGYTF. The CDR3 nucleotides read TGTGCCAGCGAACAGGGCGCTGGCTACACCTTC. Full variable domain (remainder filled in from reference TRBV7-9 and TRBJ1-2): DTGVSQNPRHKITKRGQNVTFRCDPISEHNRLYWYRQTLGQGPEFLTYFQNEAQLEKSRLLSDRFSAERPKGSFSTLEIQRTEQGDSAMYLCASEQGAGYTFGSGTRLTVV.

The rearrangement joins TRBV12-3 or TRBV12-4 to TRBJ1-5; D gene uncertain. The CDR3 contains 16 residues. V dropped 5 bases and J dropped 0 bases, with 14 bases sitting between them. CDR3 DNA sequence: TGTGCCAGCAGTCCCCGGCCAGGACTTAGCAATCAGCCCCAGCATTTT. This gives the protein CASSPRPGLSNQPQHF.

The rearrangement joins TRBV6-1 to TRBJ1-5; 9 bases are shared with TRBD1. J gave up 6 bases and V 7 bases, and 1 base lay outside the gene matches. The CDR3 is 12 amino acids. Per germline, CDR1 MNHNS and CDR2 SASEGT. CDR3 bases: TGTGCCAGCACACAGGGGGCTCAGCCCCAGCATTTT. The encoded protein is CASTQGAQPQHF.

V usage is TRBV10-3 and J usage is TRBJ2-7, with 8 nucleotides matching TRBD1. Germline lookup yields CDR1 ENHRY and CDR2 SYGVKD. CDR3 length equals 11 residues. The CDR3 region is CALRGHQEQYV. Here the CDR3 DNA reads TGTGCCCTCAGGGGGCATCAAGAGCAGTACGTC.

The CDR3 protein is CASSLPAGTRLGEQFF. DNA for the CDR3: TGCGCCAGCAGCTTACCTGCCGGGACACGCCTCGGAGAGCAGTTCTTC. V is TRBV5-1 and J is TRBJ2-1; a possible D gene is TRBD1 (6 bases). Trimming stripped 2 bases from V and 10 bases from J, with 22 bases between. CDR1 SGHRS and CDR2 YFSETQ come from the germline V gene. This CDR3 comprises 16 residues. Filled out from reference TRBV5-1 and TRBJ2-1, the complete variable domain reads KAGVTQTPRYLIKTRGQQVTLSCSPISGHRSVSWYQQTPGQGLQFLFEYFSETQRNKGNFPGRFSGRQFSNSRSEMNVSTLELGDSALYLCASSLPAGTRLGEQFFGPGTRLTVL.

In this sample, this clonotype turned up many times. This chain joins TRBV29-1 and TRBJ2-3; D is undetermined. Trimming stripped 0 bases from V and 3 bases from J, with 10 bases between. The CDR3 is made up of 14 amino acids. In germline, CDR1 is SQVTM, CDR2 ANQGSEA. This CDR3 is CSVEDWVDTDTQYF. The CDR3 bases are TGCAGCGTTGAAGATTGGGTGGATACAGATACGCAGTATTTT.